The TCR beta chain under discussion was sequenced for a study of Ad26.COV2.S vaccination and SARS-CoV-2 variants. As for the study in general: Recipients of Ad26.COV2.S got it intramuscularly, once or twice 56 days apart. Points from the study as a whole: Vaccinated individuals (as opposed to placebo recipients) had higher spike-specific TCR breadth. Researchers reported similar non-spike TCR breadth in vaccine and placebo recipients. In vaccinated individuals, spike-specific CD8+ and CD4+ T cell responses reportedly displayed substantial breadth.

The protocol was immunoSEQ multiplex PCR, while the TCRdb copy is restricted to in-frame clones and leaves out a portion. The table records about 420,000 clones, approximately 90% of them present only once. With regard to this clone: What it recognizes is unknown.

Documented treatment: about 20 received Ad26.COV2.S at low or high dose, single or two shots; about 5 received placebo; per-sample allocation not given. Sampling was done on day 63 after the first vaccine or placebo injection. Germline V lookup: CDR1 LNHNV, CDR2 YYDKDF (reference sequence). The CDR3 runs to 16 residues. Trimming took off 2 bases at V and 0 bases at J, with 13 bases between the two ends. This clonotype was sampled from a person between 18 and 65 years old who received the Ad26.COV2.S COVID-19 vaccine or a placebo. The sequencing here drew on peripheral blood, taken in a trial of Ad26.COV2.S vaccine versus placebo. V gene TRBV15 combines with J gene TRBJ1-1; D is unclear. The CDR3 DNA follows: TGTGCCACCAGCAGACAGATAGGCCCCATGAACACTGAAGCTTTCTTT. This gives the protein CATSRQIGPMNTEAFF.